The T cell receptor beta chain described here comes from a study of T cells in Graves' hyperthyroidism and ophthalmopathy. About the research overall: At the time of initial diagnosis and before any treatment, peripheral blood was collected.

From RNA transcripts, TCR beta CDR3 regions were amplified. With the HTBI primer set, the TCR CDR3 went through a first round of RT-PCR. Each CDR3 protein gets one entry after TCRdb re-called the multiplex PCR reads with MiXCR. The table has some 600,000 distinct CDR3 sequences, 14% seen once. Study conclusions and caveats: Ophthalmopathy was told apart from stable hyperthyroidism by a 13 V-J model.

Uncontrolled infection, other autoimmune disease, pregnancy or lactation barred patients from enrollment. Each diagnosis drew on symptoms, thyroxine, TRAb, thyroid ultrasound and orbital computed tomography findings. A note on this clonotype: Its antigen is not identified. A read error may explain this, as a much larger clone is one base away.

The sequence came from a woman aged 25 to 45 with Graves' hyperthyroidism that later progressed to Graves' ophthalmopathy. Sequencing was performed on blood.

In DNA form, the CDR3 reads TGTGCCACCAGCAGAAAAAAGGTGGATGGGGAAAAACTGTTTTTT. This translates into CATSRKKVDGEKLFF. This chain links TRBV15 with TRBJ1-4; D unclear. Per germline, CDR1 LNHNV and CDR2 YYDKDF (reference sequence). CDR3 length: 15 residues. V lost 2 bases, J lost 8 bases, and 15 bases lay in between.